This passage covers 2 T cell receptor beta chains from one sample sequenced in a study of T cells after yellow fever vaccination. Via MiXCR, TCRdb re-called the 5' RACE reads, giving one row per CDR3 protein. The table has around 500,000 distinct CDR3 sequences, 20% to 25% seen once. Here the sequenced sample was PBMCs, taken roughly 23 days after the first yellow fever vaccination. The source is a man aged 18-30 years who received the YFV17D yellow fever vaccine.

This clonotype was seen only a few times. This chain links TRBV4-1 with TRBJ2-5; D is ambiguous. The germline V gene has CDR1 MGHRA and CDR2 YSYEKL. V lost 5 bases, J lost 5 bases, and 12 bases lay in between. The CDR3 runs 13 residues. The CDR3 region is CASSAISEETQYF. The CDR3 nucleotides are TGCGCCAGCAGCGCCATATCTGAGGAGACCCAGTACTTC.

This clonotype turned up a few times. The V and J genes are TRBV19 and TRBJ2-1; 15 bases fit TRBD2. CDR3 length equals 17 residues. The germline CDR1 and CDR2 sequences are LNHDA and SQIVND (reference sequence). The trim removed 5 bases at V and 4 bases at J, leaving 6 bases unmatched. CDR3 sequence reads: CASSLGLAGGSYNEQFF. The CDR3 nucleotides read TGTGCCAGTAGTCTGGGACTAGCGGGGGGTTCTTACAATGAGCAGTTCTTC.